This T cell receptor beta chain was sequenced in a study of cytomegalovirus exposure and HLA in healthy donors. Findings and caveats of the study: Confirmation in vitro established that three CMV-associated chains were specific for CMV antigens. The study carried out a later analysis of TCR beta sequences. It associated some 15,000 of them with specific HLA alleles at a false discovery rate of 0.05.

The PCR contained 60 Vbeta and 13 Jbeta primers. Original handling: About 9.9 million of the 80 million or so unique TCR beta chains counted in a later analysis were shared. Assay: immunoSEQ multiplex PCR; the TCRdb copy retains only in-frame clones and omits some. The V and J calls and the clone size are those of that table, but D and trimming were determined from the DNA. Of hundreds of thousands of clones in the sample, around 89% were seen once. V was clipped by 2 bases and J by 2 bases, with 16 bases between them. Looked up from germline, CDR1 is GTSNPN and CDR2 is SVGIG (reference sequence). The CDR3 totals 16 residues. About this clone: Its antigen is unknown.

The source material was PBMCs. This chain links TRBV30 with TRBJ2-1; D is uncertain. The sequence derives from a young woman in good health and CMV-seronegative. The CDR3 region is CAWSPGFSPPYNEQFF. CDR3 DNA: TGTGCCTGGAGTCCTGGCTTCAGTCCCCCCTACAATGAGCAGTTCTTC. Full variable domain (remainder filled in from reference TRBV30 and TRBJ2-1): SQTIHQWPATLVQPVGSPLSLECTVEGTSNPNLYWYRQAAGRGLQLLFYSVGIGQISSEVPQNLSASRPQDRQFILSSKKLLLSDSGFYLCAWSPGFSPPYNEQFFGPGTRLTVL.